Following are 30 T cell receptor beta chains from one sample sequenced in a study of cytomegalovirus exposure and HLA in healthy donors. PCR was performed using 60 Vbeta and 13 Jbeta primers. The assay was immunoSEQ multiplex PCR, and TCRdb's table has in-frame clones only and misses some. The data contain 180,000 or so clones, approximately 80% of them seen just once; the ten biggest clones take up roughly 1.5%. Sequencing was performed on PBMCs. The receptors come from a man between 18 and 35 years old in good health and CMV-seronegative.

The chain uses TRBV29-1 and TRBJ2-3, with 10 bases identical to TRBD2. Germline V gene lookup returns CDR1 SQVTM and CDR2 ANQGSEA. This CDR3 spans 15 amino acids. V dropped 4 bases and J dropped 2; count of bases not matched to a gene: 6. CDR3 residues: CSVVGTSADTDTQYF. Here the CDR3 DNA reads TGCAGCGTTGTGGGGACTAGCGCCGACACAGATACGCAGTATTTT.

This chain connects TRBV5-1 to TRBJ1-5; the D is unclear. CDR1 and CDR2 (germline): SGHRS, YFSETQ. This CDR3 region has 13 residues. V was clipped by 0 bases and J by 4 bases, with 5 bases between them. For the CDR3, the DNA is TGCGCCAGCAGCTTGGACACGAATCAGCCCCAGCATTTT. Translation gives CASSLDTNQPQHF.

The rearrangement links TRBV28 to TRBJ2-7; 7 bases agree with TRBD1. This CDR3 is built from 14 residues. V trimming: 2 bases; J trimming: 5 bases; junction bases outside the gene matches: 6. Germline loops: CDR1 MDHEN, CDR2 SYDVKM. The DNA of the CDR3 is TGTGCCAGCAGTTTAATGAGGGGGCGCAACGAGCAGTACTTC. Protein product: CASSLMRGRNEQYF.

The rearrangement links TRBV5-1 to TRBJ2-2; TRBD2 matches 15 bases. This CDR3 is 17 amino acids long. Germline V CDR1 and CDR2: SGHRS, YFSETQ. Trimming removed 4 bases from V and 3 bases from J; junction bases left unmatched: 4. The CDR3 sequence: CASSRGLAGGDTGELFF. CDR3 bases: TGCGCCAGCAGCCGGGGACTAGCGGGAGGAGACACCGGGGAGCTGTTTTTT. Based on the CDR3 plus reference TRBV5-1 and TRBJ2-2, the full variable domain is KAGVTQTPRYLIKTRGQQVTLSCSPISGHRSVSWYQQTPGQGLQFLFEYFSETQRNKGNFPGRFSGRQFSNSRSEMNVSTLELGDSALYLCASSRGLAGGDTGELFFGEGSRLTVL.

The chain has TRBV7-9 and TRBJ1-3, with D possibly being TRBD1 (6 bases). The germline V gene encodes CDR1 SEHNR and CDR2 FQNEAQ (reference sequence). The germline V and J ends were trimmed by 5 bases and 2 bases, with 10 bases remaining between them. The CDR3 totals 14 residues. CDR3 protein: CASSDRTAGNTIYF. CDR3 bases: TGTGCCAGCAGCGATAGGACAGCTGGAAACACCATATATTTT.

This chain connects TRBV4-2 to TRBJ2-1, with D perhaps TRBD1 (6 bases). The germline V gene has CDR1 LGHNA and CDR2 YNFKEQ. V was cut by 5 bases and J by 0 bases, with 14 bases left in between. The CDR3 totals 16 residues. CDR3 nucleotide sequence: TGTGCCAGCAGCACGGATTCGGACAGCTCCTACAATGAGCAGTTCTTC. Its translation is CASSTDSDSSYNEQFF.

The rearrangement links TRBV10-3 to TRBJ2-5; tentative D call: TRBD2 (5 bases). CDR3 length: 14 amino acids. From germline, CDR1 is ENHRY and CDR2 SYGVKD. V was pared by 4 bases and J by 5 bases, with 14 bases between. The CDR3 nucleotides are TGTGCCATCAGTGCCGGGGATGAGGCGGAGACCCAGTACTTC. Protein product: CAISAGDEAETQYF.

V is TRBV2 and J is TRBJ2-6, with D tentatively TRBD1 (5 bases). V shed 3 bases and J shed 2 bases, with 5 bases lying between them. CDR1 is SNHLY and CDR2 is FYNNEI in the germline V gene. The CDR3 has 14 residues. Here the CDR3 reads CASSDRAGANVLTF. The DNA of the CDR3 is TGTGCCAGCAGTGACAGGGCTGGGGCCAACGTCCTGACTTTC.

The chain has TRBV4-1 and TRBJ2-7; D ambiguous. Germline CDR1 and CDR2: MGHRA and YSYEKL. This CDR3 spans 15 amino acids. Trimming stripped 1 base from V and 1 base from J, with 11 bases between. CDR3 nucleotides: TGCGCCAGCAGCCAAGTAGCAACCGGTTCCTACGAGCAGTACTTC. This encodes CASSQVATGSYEQYF.

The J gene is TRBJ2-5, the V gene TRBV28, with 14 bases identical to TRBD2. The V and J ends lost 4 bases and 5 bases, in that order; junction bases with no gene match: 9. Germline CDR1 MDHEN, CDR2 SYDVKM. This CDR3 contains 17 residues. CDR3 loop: CASSSRPTSGRAETQYF. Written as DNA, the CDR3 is TGTGCCAGCAGTTCCCGCCCGACTAGCGGGAGGGCGGAGACCCAGTACTTC.

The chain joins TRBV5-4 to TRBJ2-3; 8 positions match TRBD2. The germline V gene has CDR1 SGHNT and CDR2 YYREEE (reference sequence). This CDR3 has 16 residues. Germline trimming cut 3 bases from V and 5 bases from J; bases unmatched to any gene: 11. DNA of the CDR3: TGTGCCAGCAGCTCCCCTCAAGCGGGAGATAGAGATACGCAGTATTTT. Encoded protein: CASSSPQAGDRDTQYF. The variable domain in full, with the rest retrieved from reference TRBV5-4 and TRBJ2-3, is ETGVTQSPTHLIKTRGQQVTLRCSSQSGHNTVSWYQQALGQGPQFIFQYYREEENGRGNFPPRFSGLQFPNYSSELNVNALELDDSALYLCASSSPQAGDRDTQYFGPGTRLTVL.

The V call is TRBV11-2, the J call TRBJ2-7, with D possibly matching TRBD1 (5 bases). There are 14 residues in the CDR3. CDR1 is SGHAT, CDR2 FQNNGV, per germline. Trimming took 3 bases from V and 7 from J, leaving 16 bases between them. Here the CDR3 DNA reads TGTGCCAGCAGCTTTTTAGCAGGGTTGGGGGAGCAGTACTTC. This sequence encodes CASSFLAGLGEQYF.

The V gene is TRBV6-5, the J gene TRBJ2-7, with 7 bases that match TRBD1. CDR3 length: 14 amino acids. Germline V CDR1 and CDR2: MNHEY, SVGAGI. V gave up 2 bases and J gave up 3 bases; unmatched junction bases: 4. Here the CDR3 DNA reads TGTGCCAGCAGTTACGTAGGGGGCAGCTACGAGCAGTACTTC. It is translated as CASSYVGGSYEQYF.

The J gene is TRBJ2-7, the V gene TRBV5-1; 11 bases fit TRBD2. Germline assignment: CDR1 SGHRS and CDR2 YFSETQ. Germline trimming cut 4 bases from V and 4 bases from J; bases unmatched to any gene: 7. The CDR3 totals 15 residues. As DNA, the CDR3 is TGCGCCAGCAGCACGGAGGCTAGCGGGAGGTACGAGCAGTACTTC. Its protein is CASSTEASGRYEQYF.

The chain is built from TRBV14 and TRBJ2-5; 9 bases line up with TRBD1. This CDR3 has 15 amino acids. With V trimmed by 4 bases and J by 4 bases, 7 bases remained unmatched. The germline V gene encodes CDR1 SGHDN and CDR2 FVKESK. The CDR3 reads CASSLGQGIAETQYF. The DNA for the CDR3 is TGTGCCAGCAGCCTAGGACAGGGGATCGCAGAGACCCAGTACTTC. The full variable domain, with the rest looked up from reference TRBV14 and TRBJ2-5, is EAGVTQFPSHSVIEKGQTVTLRCDPISGHDNLYWYRRVMGKEIKFLLHFVKESKQDESGMPNNRFLAERTGGTYSTLKVQPAELEDSGVYFCASSLGQGIAETQYFGPGTRLLVL.

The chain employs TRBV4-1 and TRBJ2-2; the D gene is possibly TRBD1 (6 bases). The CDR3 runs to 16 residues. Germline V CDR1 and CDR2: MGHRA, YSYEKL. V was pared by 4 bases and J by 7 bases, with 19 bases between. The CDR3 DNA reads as TGCGCCAGCAGCCCAGGGGCCGCCGCCTATAACGGGGAGCTGTTTTTT. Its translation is CASSPGAAAYNGELFF.

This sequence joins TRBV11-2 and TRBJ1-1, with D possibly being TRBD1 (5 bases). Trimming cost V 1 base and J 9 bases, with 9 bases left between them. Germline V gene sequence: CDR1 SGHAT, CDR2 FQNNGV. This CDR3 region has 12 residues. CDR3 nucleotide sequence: TGTGCCAGCAGCTTAGCAGGGTTCAAAGCTTTCTTT. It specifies CASSLAGFKAFF.

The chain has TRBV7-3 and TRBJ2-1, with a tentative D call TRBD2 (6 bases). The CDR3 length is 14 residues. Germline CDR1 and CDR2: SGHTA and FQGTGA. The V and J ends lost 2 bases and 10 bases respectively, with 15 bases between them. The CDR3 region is CASSLYGRGTEQFF. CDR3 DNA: TGTGCCAGCAGCTTATACGGTCGGGGGACGGAGCAGTTCTTC.

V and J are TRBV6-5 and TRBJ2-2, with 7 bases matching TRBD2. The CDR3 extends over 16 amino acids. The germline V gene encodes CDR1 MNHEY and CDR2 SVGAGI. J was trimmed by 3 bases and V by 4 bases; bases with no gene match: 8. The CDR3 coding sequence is TGTGCCAGCAGTTGGGGTGGCGCGGGAGACACCGGGGAGCTGTTTTTT. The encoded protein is CASSWGGAGDTGELFF.

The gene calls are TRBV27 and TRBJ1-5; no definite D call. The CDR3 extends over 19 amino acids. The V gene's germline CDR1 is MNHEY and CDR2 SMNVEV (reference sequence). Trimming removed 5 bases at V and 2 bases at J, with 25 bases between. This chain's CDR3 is CASSTRRLGWRFGNQPQHF. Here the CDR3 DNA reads TGTGCCAGCAGTACTAGAAGACTTGGTTGGAGATTCGGCAATCAGCCCCAGCATTTT.

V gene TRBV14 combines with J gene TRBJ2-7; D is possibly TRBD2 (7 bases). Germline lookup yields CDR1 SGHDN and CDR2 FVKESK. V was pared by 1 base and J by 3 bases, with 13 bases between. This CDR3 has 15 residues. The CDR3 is CASSQGAGAGYEQYF. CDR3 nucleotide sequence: TGTGCCAGCAGCCAAGGCGCGGGGGCGGGCTACGAGCAGTACTTC. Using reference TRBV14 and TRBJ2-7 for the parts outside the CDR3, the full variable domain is EAGVTQFPSHSVIEKGQTVTLRCDPISGHDNLYWYRRVMGKEIKFLLHFVKESKQDESGMPNNRFLAERTGGTYSTLKVQPAELEDSGVYFCASSQGAGAGYEQYFGPGTRLTVT.

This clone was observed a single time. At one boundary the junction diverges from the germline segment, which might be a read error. The DNA for the CDR3 is TGTGCCAGCAGCTCCTCCCGCGAGAATGAGGCCTTC. Translating gives CASSSSRENEAF. The J gene is TRBJ1-2, the V gene TRBV5-6; D uncertain. Germline CDR1 reads SGHDT; CDR2 reads YYEEEE. The CDR3 has 12 residues.

The CDR3 protein is CASSGGVGGSEQYF. CDR3 in DNA: TGTGCCAGCAGTGGGGGCGTTGGGGGCTCCGAGCAGTACTTC. V and J are TRBV2 and TRBJ2-7, with TRBD1 as a possible D gene (6 bases). CDR1 is SNHLY, CDR2 FYNNEI, per germline. The CDR3 is 14 amino acids. The ends were cut back, 4 bases at V and 6 bases at J, with 16 bases in the middle.

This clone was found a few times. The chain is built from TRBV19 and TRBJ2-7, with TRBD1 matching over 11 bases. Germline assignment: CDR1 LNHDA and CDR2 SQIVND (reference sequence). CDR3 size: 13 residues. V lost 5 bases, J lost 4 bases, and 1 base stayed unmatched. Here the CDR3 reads CASSWDRGYEQYF. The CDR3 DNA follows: TGTGCCAGTAGTTGGGACAGGGGGTACGAGCAGTACTTC.

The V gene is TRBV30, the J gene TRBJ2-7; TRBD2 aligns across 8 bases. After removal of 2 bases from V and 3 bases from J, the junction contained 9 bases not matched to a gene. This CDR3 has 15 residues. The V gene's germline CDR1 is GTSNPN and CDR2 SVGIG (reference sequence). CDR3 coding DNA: TGTGCCTGGAGTTTCGGGGGAGCGGGAGACTACGAGCAGTACTTC. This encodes CAWSFGGAGDYEQYF.

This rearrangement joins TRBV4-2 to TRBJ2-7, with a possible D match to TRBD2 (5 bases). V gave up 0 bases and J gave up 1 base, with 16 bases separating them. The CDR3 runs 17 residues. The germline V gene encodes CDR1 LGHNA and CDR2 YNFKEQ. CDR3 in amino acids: CASSQDRSGPRSYEQYF. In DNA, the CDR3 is TGTGCCAGCAGCCAAGATCGCAGCGGCCCACGTTCCTACGAGCAGTACTTC.

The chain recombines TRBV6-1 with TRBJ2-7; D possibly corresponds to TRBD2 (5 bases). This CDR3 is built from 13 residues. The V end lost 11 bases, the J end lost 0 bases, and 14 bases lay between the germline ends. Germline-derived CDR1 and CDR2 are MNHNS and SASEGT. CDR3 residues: CACDGVSSYEQYF. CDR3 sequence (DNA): TGTGCCTGCGACGGGGTAAGCTCCTACGAGCAGTACTTC.

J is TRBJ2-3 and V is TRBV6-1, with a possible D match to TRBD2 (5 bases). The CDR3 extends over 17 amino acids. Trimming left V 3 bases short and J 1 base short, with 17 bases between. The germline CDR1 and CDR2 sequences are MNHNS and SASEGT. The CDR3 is CASSDGLTSLGTDTQYF. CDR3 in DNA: TGTGCCAGCAGTGATGGACTTACGTCCCTGGGCACAGATACGCAGTATTTT.

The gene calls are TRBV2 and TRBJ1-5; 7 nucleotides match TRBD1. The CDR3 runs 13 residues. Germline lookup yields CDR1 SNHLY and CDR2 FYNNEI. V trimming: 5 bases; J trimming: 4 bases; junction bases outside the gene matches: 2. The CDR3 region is CASSRDRNQPQHF. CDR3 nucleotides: TGTGCCAGCAGTCGGGACAGAAATCAGCCCCAGCATTTT.

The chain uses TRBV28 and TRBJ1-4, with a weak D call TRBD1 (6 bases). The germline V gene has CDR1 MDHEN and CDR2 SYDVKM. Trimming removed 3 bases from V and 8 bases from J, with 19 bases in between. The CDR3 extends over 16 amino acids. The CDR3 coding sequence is TGTGCCAGCAGTTTCGCTGGGCAGGGGCGAGGAGAAAAACTGTTTTTT. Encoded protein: CASSFAGQGRGEKLFF.